The clone carrying this T cell receptor beta chain was found many times. What it binds is not known. This record comes from a study of identical twins. The CDR3 runs to 11 residues. Germline-derived CDR1 and CDR2 are SEHNR and FQNEAQ (reference sequence). V lost 4 bases to trimming and J lost 4 bases, with 1 base between them. Study-level findings and limits: A lower insertion count was a feature of abundant cord blood beta clonotypes, with no such feature in memory repertoires. Researchers caution that invariant MAIT and iNKT cells could partly confound zero-insertion analyses.

Each CDR3 protein gets one entry after TCRdb re-called the 5' RACE reads with MiXCR. The data contain about 190,000 distinct CDR3 sequences, 15% of them singletons. These records were also assigned to another study, of T cells expressing NK-cell markers. From that second work: Dominant NKG2C+ clonotypes in 5 or 6 donors made up about 1.0-7.5% of CD8+ T cells. HCMV specificity of expanded NKG2C+ T cell clones remained unclear.

V gene TRBV7-9 combines with J gene TRBJ2-2; D not certain. This receptor was identified in a woman aged 18-35 years in good health. Sequencing used CD8+ T cells sorted from blood. The CDR3 nucleotides are TGTGCCAGCAGCTCCACCGGGGAGCTGTTTTTT. This translates into CASSSTGELFF.